The rows below give T cell receptor beta chains drawn from one sample of a study of Graves' ophthalmopathy and Graves' hyperthyroidism. TCRdb fed the multiplex PCR reads into MiXCR, producing one record per CDR3 protein. The sample comprises a few hundred thousand distinct CDR3 sequences, less than 45% of which are singletons, and about 4% rests with the top ten. Source material: peripheral blood or thyroid tissue (not recorded which). These receptors all come from an adult man with Graves' hyperthyroidism. The CDR3 runs from the conserved cysteine through the conserved F or W. A D gene is named only where the DNA matches it firmly. Some rows have no size entry. The others give once, few or many, or a class for an expanded clone.

d_call,cdr3_length,j_call,clone_size,v_call,cdr3_nt,cdr3_aa
.,15,TRBJ2-1,few,TRBV7-3,TGTGCCAGCAGCTTACTAGGGGACGAGGACAATGAGCAGTTCTTC,CASSLLGDEDNEQFF
.,12,TRBJ2-1,.,TRBV7-2,TGTGCCAGCAGCTTAGGGGGGCAGGTCCAGTTCTTC,CASSLGGQVQFF
.,13,TRBJ2-2,many,TRBV7-3,TGTGCCAGCAGCACAGACACCACCGGGGAGCTGTTTTTT,CASSTDTTGELFF
.,13,TRBJ2-7,many,TRBV29-1,TGCAGCGTTCGACCTTCATCCTCCTACGAGCAGTACTTC,CSVRPSSSYEQYF
TRBD1,15,TRBJ1-3,.,TRBV7-9,TGTGCCAGCAGCTTATCCGGGACAGGGTTAAACACCATATATTTT,CASSLSGTGLNTIYF
.,12,TRBJ1-1,.,TRBV18,TGTGCCAGCTCATTTTCGATCGACGAAGCTTTCTTT,CASSFSIDEAFF
TRBD2,16,TRBJ2-7,.,TRBV7-9,TGTGCCAGCAGCTTAGCTCGGACTAGCGGGGGTTACGAGCAGTACTTC,CASSLARTSGGYEQYF
TRBD1,15,TRBJ1-4,.,TRBV7-9,TGTGCCAGCAGCACCCGGGACAGGGTCAATGAAAAACTGTTTTTT,CASSTRDRVNEKLFF
TRBD1,12,TRBJ1-6,.,TRBV28,TGTGCCAGCAGTATCAGGGGGTCACCCCTCCACTTT,CASSIRGSPLHF
.,14,TRBJ2-1,.,TRBV6-2/TRBV6-3,TGTGCCAGCAAGAGGGAAGAAACGGCCAATGAGCAGTTCTTC,CASKREETANEQFF
.,15,TRBJ1-5,.,TRBV6-1,TGTGCCAGCAAGGGGGAGCGGCGAGGTAATCAGCCCCAGCATTTT,CASKGERRGNQPQHF
.,16,TRBJ1-1,.,TRBV2,TGTGCCTGGAGTACCGGGGGGGGGGCGGGTGTCACTGAAGCTTTCTTT,CAWSTGGGAGVTEAFF
.,16,TRBJ2-5,many,TRBV7-9,TGTGCCAGCAGCCCCAAAAAGATACGGGGGCGAGAGACCCAGTACTTC,CASSPKKIRGRETQYF
.,12,TRBJ2-5,many,TRBV7-2,TGTGCCAGCAGCTTAACTACAGAGACCCAGTACTTC,CASSLTTETQYF
TRBD1,16,TRBJ2-7,many,TRBV7-2,TGTGCCAGCAGCCCCTCGACAGGGGTGAATGCCTACGAGCAGTACTTC,CASSPSTGVNAYEQYF
TRBD2,14,TRBJ2-2,few,TRBV19,TGTGCCAGCAAGCGGGGGGGCGGCACCGGGGAGCTGTTTTTT,CASKRGGGTGELFF
.,13,TRBJ1-4,.,TRBV28,TGTGCCAGCAGAGAACAGGGCACTGAAAAACTGTTTTTT,CASREQGTEKLFF
TRBD2,16,TRBJ2-2,.,TRBV7-9,TGTGCCAGCAGCTCCGCTCGGGAGGGGAACACCGGGGGGCTGTTTTTT,CASSSAREGNTGGLFF
TRBD1,15,TRBJ2-5,.,TRBV7-4,TGTGCCAGCAGCTCAACAGGGGGGACGCAAGAGACCCAGTACTTC,CASSSTGGTQETQYF
.,15,TRBJ1-6,many,TRBV10-3,TGTGCCATCAGGCCCGGGACCTCATATAATTCACCCCTCCACTTT,CAIRPGTSYNSPLHF
.,15,TRBJ1-1,few,TRBV7-9,TGCGCCAGCAGCTTGTCGACAGTGACGAACACTGAAGCTTTCTTT,CASSLSTVTNTEAFF
.,15,TRBJ2-5,.,TRBV5-6,TGTGCCAGCAGCCCCCTGTGGGGGGCGGCGGAGACCCAGTACTTC,CASSPLWGAAETQYF
.,14,TRBJ1-3,many,TRBV29-1,TGCAGCGTTGAAGCAAGGGGAGGAGGAAACACCATATATTTT,CSVEARGGGNTIYF
.,13,TRBJ2-5,many,TRBV6-5,TGTGCCAGCATCGACAGTGTAGAAGAGACCCAGTACTTC,CASIDSVEETQYF
TRBD1,15,TRBJ1-4,.,TRBV10-3,TGTGCCATCAGTGAGGAAAGGGGGCAAGAGGAAAAACTGTTTTTT,CAISEERGQEEKLFF
.,13,TRBJ1-1,.,TRBV12-3/TRBV12-4,TGTGCCAGCACTAGCCAGGGGAACACTGAAGCTTTCTTT,CASTSQGNTEAFF
TRBD2,15,TRBJ2-7,many,TRBV7-2,TGTGCCAGCAGCCTTAGCGGGACCCTTTCCTACGAGCAGTACTTC,CASSLSGTLSYEQYF
TRBD1,13,TRBJ2-7,.,TRBV7-3,TGTGCCAGCAGCTCCGACAGGGGGTACGAGCAGTGCTTC,CASSSDRGYEQCF